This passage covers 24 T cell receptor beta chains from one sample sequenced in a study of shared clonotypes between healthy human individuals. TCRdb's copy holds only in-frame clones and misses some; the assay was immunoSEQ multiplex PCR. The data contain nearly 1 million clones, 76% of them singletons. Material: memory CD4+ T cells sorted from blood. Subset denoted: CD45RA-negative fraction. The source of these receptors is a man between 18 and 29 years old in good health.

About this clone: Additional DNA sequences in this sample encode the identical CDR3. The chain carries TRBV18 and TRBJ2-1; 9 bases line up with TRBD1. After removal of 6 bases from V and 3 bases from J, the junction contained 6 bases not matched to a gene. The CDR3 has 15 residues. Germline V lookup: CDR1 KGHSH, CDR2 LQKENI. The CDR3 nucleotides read TGTGCCAGCTCCCCGGACAGGGGCGGCTACAATGAGCAGTTCTTC. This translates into CASSPDRGGYNEQFF.

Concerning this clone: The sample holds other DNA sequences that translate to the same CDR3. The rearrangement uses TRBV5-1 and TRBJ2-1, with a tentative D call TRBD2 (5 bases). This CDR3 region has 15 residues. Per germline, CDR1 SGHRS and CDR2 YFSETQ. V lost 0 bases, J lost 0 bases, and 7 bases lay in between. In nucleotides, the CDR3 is TGCGCCAGCAGCTTGGTAGCGAGCTCCTACAATGAGCAGTTCTTC. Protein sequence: CASSLVASSYNEQFF.

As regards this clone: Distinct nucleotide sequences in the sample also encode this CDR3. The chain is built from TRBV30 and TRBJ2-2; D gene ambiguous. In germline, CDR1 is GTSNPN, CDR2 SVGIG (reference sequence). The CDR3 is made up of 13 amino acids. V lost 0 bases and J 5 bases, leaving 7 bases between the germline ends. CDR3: CAWSVLGTGELFF. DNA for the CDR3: TGTGCCTGGAGTGTACTGGGAACCGGGGAGCTGTTTTTT.

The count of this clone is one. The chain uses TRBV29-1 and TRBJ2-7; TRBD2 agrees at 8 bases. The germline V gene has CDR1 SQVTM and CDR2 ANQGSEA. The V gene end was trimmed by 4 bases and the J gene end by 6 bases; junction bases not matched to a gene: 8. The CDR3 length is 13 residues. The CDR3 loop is CSVGAGAPLEQYF. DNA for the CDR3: TGCAGCGTTGGAGCGGGAGCCCCCCTCGAGCAGTACTTC.

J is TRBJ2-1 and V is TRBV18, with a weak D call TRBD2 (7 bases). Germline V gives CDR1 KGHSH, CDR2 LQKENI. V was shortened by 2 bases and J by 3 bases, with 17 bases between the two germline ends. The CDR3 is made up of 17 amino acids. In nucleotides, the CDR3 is TGTGCCAGCTCACCAATGATGGGGGGGCGGATCTACAATGAGCAGTTCTTC. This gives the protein CASSPMMGGRIYNEQFF.

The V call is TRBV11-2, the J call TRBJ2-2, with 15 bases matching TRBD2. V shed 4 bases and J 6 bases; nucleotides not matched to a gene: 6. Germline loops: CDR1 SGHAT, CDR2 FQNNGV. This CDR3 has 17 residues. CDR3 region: CASSSGLAGGPSGELFF. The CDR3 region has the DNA TGTGCCAGCAGCTCCGGACTAGCGGGAGGGCCATCCGGGGAGCTGTTTTTT.

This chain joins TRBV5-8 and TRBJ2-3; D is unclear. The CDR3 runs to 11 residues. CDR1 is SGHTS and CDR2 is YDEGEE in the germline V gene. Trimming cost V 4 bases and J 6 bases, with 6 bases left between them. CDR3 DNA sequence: TGTGCCAGCAGCAGGACGGATACGCAGTATTTT. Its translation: CASSRTDTQYF.

CDR3 sequence reads: CASRSAGTQETQYF. CDR3 nucleotides: TGTGCCAGCAGGTCCGCGGGGACGCAAGAGACCCAGTACTTC. This rearrangement joins TRBV6-5 to TRBJ2-5; perhaps TRBD2 as D (6 bases). This CDR3 contains 14 residues. CDR1 is MNHEY, CDR2 SVGAGI, per germline. Between the trimmed V and J ends, which lost 6 bases and 2 bases, there was a span of 13 bases.

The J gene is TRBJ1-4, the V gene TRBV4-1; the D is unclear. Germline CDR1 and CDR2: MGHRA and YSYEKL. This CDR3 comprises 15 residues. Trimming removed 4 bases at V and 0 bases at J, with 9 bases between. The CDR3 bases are TGCGCCAGCAGCCCAGACGTAGCAACTAATGAAAAACTGTTTTTT. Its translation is CASSPDVATNEKLFF.

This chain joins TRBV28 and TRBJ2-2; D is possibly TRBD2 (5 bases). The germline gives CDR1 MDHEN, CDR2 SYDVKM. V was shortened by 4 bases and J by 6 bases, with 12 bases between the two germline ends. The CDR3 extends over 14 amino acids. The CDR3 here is CASSSLLVAGELFF. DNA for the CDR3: TGTGCCAGCAGTTCCCTACTAGTCGCCGGGGAGCTGTTTTTT.

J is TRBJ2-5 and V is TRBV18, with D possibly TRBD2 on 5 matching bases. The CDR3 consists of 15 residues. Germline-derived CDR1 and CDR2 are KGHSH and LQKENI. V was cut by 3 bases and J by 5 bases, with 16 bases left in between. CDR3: CASSPGTGSGETQYF. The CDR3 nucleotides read TGTGCCAGCTCACCGGGAACGGGATCTGGGGAGACCCAGTACTTC.

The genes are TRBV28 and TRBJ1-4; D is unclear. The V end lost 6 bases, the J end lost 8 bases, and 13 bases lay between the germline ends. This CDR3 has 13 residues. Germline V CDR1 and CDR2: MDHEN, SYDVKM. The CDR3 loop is CASRPGEREKLFF. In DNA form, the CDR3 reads TGTGCCAGCAGGCCCGGGGAGCGAGAAAAACTGTTTTTT.

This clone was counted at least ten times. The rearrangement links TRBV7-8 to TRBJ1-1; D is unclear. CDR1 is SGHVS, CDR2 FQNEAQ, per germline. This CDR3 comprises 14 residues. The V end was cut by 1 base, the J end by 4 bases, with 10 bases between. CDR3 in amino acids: CASSLGEIGTEAFF. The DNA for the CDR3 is TGTGCCAGCAGCTTAGGGGAGATTGGCACTGAAGCTTTCTTT.

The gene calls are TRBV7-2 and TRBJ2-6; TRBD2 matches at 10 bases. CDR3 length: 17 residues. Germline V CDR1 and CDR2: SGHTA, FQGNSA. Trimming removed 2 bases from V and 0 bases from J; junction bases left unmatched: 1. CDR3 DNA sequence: TGTGCCAGCAGCTTATCTAGCGGGAGCTCTGGGGCCAACGTCCTGACTTTC. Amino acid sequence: CASSLSSGSSGANVLTF. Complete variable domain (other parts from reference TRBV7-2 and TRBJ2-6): GAGVSQSPSNKVTEKGKDVELRCDPISGHTALYWYRQSLGQGLEFLIYFQGNSAPDKSGLPSDRFSAERTGGSVSTLTIQRTQQEDSAVYLCASSLSSGSSGANVLTFGAGSRLTVL.

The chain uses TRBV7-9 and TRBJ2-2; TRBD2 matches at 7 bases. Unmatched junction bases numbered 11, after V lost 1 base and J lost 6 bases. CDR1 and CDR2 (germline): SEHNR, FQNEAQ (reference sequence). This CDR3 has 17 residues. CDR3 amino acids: CASSLGSGTRRAGELFF. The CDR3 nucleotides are TGTGCCAGCAGCTTAGGAAGCGGGACCCGCAGGGCCGGGGAGCTGTTTTTT.

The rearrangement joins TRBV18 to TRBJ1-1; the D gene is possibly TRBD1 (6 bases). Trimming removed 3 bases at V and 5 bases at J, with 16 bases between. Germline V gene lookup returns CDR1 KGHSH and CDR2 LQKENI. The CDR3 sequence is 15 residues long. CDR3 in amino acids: CASSPGFNRDTEAFF. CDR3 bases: TGTGCCAGCTCACCTGGCTTCAACAGGGATACTGAAGCTTTCTTT. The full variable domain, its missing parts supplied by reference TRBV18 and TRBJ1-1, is NAGVMQNPRHLVRRRGQEARLRCSPMKGHSHVYWYRQLPEEGLKFMVYLQKENIIDESGMPKERFSAEFPKEGPSILRIQQVVRGDSAAYFCASSPGFNRDTEAFFGQGTRLTVV.

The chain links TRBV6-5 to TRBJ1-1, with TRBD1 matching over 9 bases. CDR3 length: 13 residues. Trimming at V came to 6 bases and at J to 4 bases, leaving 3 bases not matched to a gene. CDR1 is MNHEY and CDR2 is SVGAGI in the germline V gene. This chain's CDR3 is CASRRQGGTEAFF. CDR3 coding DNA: TGTGCCAGCAGACGACAGGGGGGCACTGAAGCTTTCTTT.

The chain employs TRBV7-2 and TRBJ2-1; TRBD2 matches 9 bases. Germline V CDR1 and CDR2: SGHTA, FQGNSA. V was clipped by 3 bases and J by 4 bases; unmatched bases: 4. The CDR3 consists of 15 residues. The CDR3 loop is CASSLLAGVYNEQFF. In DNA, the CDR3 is TGTGCCAGCAGCTTGTTAGCGGGGGTTTACAATGAGCAGTTCTTC.

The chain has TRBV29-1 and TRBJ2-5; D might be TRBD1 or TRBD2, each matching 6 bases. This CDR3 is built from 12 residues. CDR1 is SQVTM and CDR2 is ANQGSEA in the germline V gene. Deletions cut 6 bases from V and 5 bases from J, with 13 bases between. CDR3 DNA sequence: TGCAGCGTAAAGACCGGGGGCGAGACCCAGTACTTC. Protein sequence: CSVKTGGETQYF. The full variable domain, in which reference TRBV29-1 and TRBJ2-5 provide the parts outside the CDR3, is SAVISQKPSRDICQRGTSLTIQCQVDSQVTMMFWYRQQPGQSLTLIATANQGSEATYESGFVIDKFPISRPNLTFSTLTVSNMSPEDSSIYLCSVKTGGETQYFGPGTRLLVL.

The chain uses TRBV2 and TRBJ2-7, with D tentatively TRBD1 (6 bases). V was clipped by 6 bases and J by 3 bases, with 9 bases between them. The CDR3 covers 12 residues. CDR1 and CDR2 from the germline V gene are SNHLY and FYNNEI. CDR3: CASRQGLYEQYF. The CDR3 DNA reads TGTGCCAGCAGGCAGGGGCTCTACGAGCAGTACTTC.

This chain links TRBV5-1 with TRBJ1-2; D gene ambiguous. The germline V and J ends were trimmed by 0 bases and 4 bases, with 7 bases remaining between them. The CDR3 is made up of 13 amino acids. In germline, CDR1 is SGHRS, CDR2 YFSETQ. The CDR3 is CASSLAPTYGYTF. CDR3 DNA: TGCGCCAGCAGCTTGGCTCCGACCTATGGCTACACCTTC.

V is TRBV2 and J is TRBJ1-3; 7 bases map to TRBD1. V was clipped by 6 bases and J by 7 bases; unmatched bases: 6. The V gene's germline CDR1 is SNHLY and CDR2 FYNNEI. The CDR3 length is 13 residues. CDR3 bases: TGTGCCAGCAGACCTGACAGGGTCAACACCATATATTTT. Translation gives CASRPDRVNTIYF.

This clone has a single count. The CDR3 nucleotides are TGTGCCAGCAGCTCCATGCAAGGGTACGAGCAGTACTTC. Encoded protein: CASSSMQGYEQYF. The chain is built from TRBV11-2 and TRBJ2-7; D gene ambiguous. V was trimmed by 4 bases and J by 4 bases, leaving 11 bases between them. The CDR3 has 13 residues. The germline V gene encodes CDR1 SGHAT and CDR2 FQNNGV.

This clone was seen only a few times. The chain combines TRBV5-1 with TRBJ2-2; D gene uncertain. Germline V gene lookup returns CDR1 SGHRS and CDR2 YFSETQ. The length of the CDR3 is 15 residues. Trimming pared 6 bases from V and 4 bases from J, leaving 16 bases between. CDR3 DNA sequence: TGCGCCAGCACTAAGAGTGGCGACCCCACCGGGGAGCTGTTTTTT. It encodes CASTKSGDPTGELFF.